The 3 T cell receptor beta chains presented below share a single source sample, sequenced in a study of CD8+ T cells in alopecia areata. RNA extraction and reverse transcription yielded cDNA as sequencing template. Only in-frame clones appear in the TCRdb table, and some are missing; sequencing was by immunoSEQ multiplex PCR. Altogether 120,000 or so clones are present, 40% to 55% being singletons, with the ten largest covering over 9.5%. The sequenced material came from NKG2D-low CD8+ T cells sorted from blood. The receptors come from a human donor with alopecia areata.

The genes are TRBV5-6 and TRBJ2-1; the match to TRBD1 covers 7 bases. The trim removed 3 bases at V and 2 bases at J, leaving 5 bases unmatched. The V gene's germline CDR1 is SGHDT and CDR2 YYEEEE. This CDR3 spans 15 amino acids. DNA of the CDR3: TGTGCCAGCAGCTCCGACAGGGAACCCTACAATGAGCAGTTCTTC. Residues: CASSSDREPYNEQFF.

The chain joins TRBV5-4 to TRBJ1-1; perhaps TRBD1 as D (6 bases). Looked up from germline, CDR1 is SGHNT and CDR2 is YYREEE (reference sequence). V dropped 5 bases and J dropped 4 bases, with 12 bases sitting between them. This CDR3 comprises 13 residues. The CDR3 reads CASRLQGVTEAFF. CDR3 bases: TGTGCCAGCAGGTTACAGGGCGTCACTGAAGCTTTCTTT.

This clone was counted between two and nine times. The V and J genes are TRBV5-1 and TRBJ2-1; no clear D. The V and J ends lost 3 bases and 8 bases respectively, with 12 bases between them. CDR3 length equals 13 residues. Germline CDR1 is SGHRS and CDR2 is YFSETQ. CDR3 bases: TGCGCCAGCAGCTCGGAGCTGGGCGATGAGCAGTTCTTC. Its protein is CASSSELGDEQFF.